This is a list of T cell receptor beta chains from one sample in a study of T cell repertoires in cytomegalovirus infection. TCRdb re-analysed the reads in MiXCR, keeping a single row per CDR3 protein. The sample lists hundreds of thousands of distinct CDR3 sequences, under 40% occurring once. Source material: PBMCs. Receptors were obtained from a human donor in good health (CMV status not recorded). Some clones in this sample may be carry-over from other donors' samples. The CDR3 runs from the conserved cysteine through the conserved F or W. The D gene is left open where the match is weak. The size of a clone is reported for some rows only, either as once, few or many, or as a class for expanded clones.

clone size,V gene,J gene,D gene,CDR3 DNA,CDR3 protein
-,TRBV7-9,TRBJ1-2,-,TGTGCCAGCAGCTTACCCCTGAATGACGCAGGGCGGCCTAACTATGGCTACACCTTC,CASSLPLNDAGRPNYGYTF
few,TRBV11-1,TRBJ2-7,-,TGTGCCAGCAGCTTGCTTTCCGGGACGGCAGCCTACGAGCAGTACTTC,CASSLLSGTAAYEQYF
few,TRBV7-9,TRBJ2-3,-,TGTGCCAGCAGCAGGACAGAAGATACGCAGTATTTT,CASSRTEDTQYF
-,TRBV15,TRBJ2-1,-,TGTGCCACCAGGGCTCGTTGGGGGCCCGATGAGCAGTTCTTC,CATRARWGPDEQFF
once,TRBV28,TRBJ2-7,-,TGTGCCCGCAGTCTATCCCGGGACGTTTCCGAGCAGTACTTC,CARSLSRDVSEQYF
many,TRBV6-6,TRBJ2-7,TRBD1,TGTGCCAGCAGACGAAGGACAGGAGCCTACGAGCAGTACTTC,CASRRRTGAYEQYF
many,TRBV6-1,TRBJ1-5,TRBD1,TGTGCCAGCAGGAACTCACAGGGGAGCAATCAGCCCCAGCATTTT,CASRNSQGSNQPQHF
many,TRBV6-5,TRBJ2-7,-,TGTGCCAGCAGTTACGGGGACCGAGAGCAGTACTTC,CASSYGDREQYF
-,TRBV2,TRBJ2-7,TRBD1,TGTGCCAGCAAGACAGGGGTCTACGAGCAGTACTTC,CASKTGVYEQYF
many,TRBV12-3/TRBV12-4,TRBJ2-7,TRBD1,TGTGCCAGCAGTCTCCGACAGGGGGGCGAGCAGTACTTC,CASSLRQGGEQYF
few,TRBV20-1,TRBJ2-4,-,TGCAGTGCTAGCCATAACACAGGGTTGGGCAAAAACATTCAGTACTTC,CSASHNTGLGKNIQYF
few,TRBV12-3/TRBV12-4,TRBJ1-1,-,TGTGCCAGCATGGTGCTCAGCAACACTGAAGCTTTCTTT,CASMVLSNTEAFF
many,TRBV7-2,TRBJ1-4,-,TGTGCCAGCAGCTTAATTAGCAGGTCCGAAAAACTGTTTTTT,CASSLISRSEKLFF
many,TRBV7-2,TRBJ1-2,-,TGTGCCAGCAGCCCCCAGGGGAATGGCTACACCTTC,CASSPQGNGYTF
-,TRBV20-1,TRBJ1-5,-,TGCAGTGCTAGGAGTTGGCAGGGACTCAATCAGCCCCAGCATTTT,CSARSWQGLNQPQHF
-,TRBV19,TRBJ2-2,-,TGTGCCAGTTACCCCCGGGGACAATCGAACACCGGGGAGCTGTTTTTT,CASYPRGQSNTGELFF
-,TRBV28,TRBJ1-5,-,TGTGCCAGCAGTTCAACCGATAGCAATCAGCCCCAGCATTTT,CASSSTDSNQPQHF
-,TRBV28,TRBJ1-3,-,TGTGCCAGCAGCCCTGGGGGCAATGGAAACACCATATATTTT,CASSPGGNGNTIYF
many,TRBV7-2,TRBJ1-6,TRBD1,TGTGCCAGCAGCCCGGGACAGGCGTTTAATTCACCCCTCCACTTT,CASSPGQAFNSPLHF
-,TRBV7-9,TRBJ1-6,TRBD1,TGTGCCAGCAGCGGGGGGGACAGGGAGAATTCACCCCTCCACTTT,CASSGGDRENSPLHF